This T cell receptor beta chain was found in a study of response to subunit inactivated influenza vaccine. Study-level results: Authors suggested that a seasonal influenza vaccination recruits few new T cells each time.

A single record per CDR3 protein comes from TCRdb applying MiXCR to the RT-PCR reads. The table has 530,000 or so distinct CDR3 sequences, roughly 23% seen once. This clonotype was recorded a few times. Its specificity is unknown. Per germline, CDR1 SNHLY and CDR2 FYNNEI. The CDR3 is made up of 12 amino acids. V dropped 3 bases and J dropped 9 bases, with 11 bases sitting between them. This receptor was obtained from a man in his fifties or sixties who received an inactivated influenza vaccine. This chain connects TRBV2 to TRBJ2-5; D call uncertain. Sequenced material: CD4+ T cells sorted from PBMCs, taken 5 days after vaccination. For the CDR3, the DNA is TGTGCCAGCAGTGACCACTCGGTGGCCCAGTACTTC. Residues: CASSDHSVAQYF. Full variable domain (remainder filled in from reference TRBV2 and TRBJ2-5): EPEVTQTPSHQVTQMGQEVILRCVPISNHLYFYWYRQILGQKVEFLVSFYNNEISEKSEIFDDQFSVERPDGSNFTLKIRSTKLEDSAMYFCASSDHSVAQYFGPGTRLLVL.